This TCR beta chain was sequenced in a study of T cell repertoires in cytomegalovirus infection. Across the whole study: Public TCR beta signatures provided an indication of both CMV infection and a matching HLA type.

This clonotype was seen just once. Its cognate antigen is unknown. TCRdb called the reads again in MiXCR, with one record for every CDR3 protein. The data show some 680,000 distinct CDR3 sequences, roughly 35% seen once. Points from the study as a whole: In two of eight donors, the top clonotype was HLA-C-restricted CMV-specific. Cumulative frequency (of public TCR beta family members) identified carriers of CMV plus the relevant HLA.

The receptor's source is a human donor in good health (CMV status not recorded). Some clones in this sample may be carry-over from other donors' samples. Sequencing was carried out using PBMCs.

CDR3 sequence: CASSSASLINEQFF. For the CDR3, the DNA is TGTGCCAGCAGTTCGGCATCACTGATAAATGAGCAGTTCTTC. The chain uses TRBV6-5 and TRBJ2-1; D remains unclear. The V gene lost 4 bases and the J gene lost 7 bases, with 14 bases spanning the gap. The CDR3 totals 14 residues. The germline V gene encodes CDR1 MNHEY and CDR2 SVGAGI.